Shown below are 32 T cell receptor beta chains from a single sample sequenced in a study of blood T cells in healthy people across ages. The authors ran a second PCR of about 6 to 11 cycles using a sample-barcoded 5' primer and a J-beta primer mix. Each CDR3 protein gets one entry after TCRdb re-called the 5' RACE reads with MiXCR. The sample carries 1,500,000 or so distinct CDR3 sequences, about 42% recorded once. The specimen sequenced was blood. These receptors were taken from a woman aged 18-29 years in good health.

The chain carries TRBV4-1 and TRBJ2-3; D not resolved. V was trimmed by 0 bases and J by 3 bases, leaving 7 bases between them. The CDR3 is 14 residues long. The germline CDR1 and CDR2 sequences are MGHRA and YSYEKL. The chain's CDR3 is CASSQDKVTDTQYF. CDR3 nucleotide sequence: TGCGCCAGCAGCCAAGACAAGGTGACAGATACGCAGTATTTT.

The CDR3 DNA reads as TGCAGTGTTGGAGGGAGGGGGACTGAAGCTTTCTTT. Its protein product is CSVGGRGTEAFF. The chain is built from TRBV20-1 and TRBJ1-1; weak D call: TRBD1 (6 bases). The CDR3 extends over 12 amino acids. Germline loops: CDR1 DFQATT, CDR2 SNEGSKA (reference sequence). The V end lost 7 bases, the J end lost 5 bases, and 14 bases lay between the germline ends.

The chain recombines TRBV9 with TRBJ2-1, with D hard to call. Germline V gives CDR1 SGDLS, CDR2 YYNGEE. The CDR3 runs to 12 residues. V was pared by 4 bases and J by 9 bases, with 11 bases between. The CDR3 region is CASSKYSSEQFF. The CDR3 bases are TGTGCCAGCAGCAAATATAGCAGTGAGCAGTTCTTC.

The sample holds a few counts of this clonotype. The V gene is TRBV20-1, the J gene TRBJ1-2, with 8 positions matching TRBD1. The CDR3 has 13 amino acids. V trimming: 7 bases; J trimming: 8 bases; junction bases outside the gene matches: 12. Germline CDR1 and CDR2: DFQATT and SNEGSKA (reference sequence). In DNA form, the CDR3 reads TGCAGTGTGCGGCGGCAGGGGGCTACAGGCTACACCTTC. Translation: CSVRRQGATGYTF.

This clonotype came up once. The gene calls are TRBV6-1 and TRBJ1-3; D remains ambiguous. There are 18 residues in the CDR3. V shed 1 base and J shed 1 base, with 17 bases lying between them. Germline V gene lookup returns CDR1 MNHNS and CDR2 SASEGT. CDR3 in amino acids: CASSEVTDGDPSGNTIYF. In nucleotides, the CDR3 is TGTGCCAGCAGTGAAGTTACGGACGGAGACCCTTCTGGAAACACCATATATTTT.

This chain links TRBV20-1 with TRBJ2-5, with TRBD1 matching over 10 bases. The junction had 12 bases not matched to a gene; V was cut back by 3 bases and J by 11 bases. Germline V gives CDR1 DFQATT, CDR2 SNEGSKA (reference sequence). The CDR3 is made up of 14 amino acids. CDR3 bases: TGCAGTGCTAGGTGGGACAGGGGTCGTAATGAGCAGTACTTC. Translated, it gives CSARWDRGRNEQYF.

This clonotype was counted between two and nine times. The chain combines TRBV24-1 with TRBJ2-1, with D uncertain. CDR1 is KGHDR, CDR2 SFDVKD, per germline. The CDR3 spans 12 residues. The germline V and J ends were trimmed by 4 bases and 6 bases, with 6 bases remaining between them. The CDR3 DNA is TGTGCCACCAGTGAGACCCCCAATGAGCAGTTCTTC. Translation gives CATSETPNEQFF.

The CDR3 sequence is CASSQGADFLGYGYTF. CDR3 coding DNA: TGCGCCAGCAGCCAAGGGGCGGACTTCTTAGGCTATGGCTACACCTTC. V gene TRBV4-3 combines with J gene TRBJ1-2; D not certain. The ends were cut back, 1 base at V and 4 bases at J, with 16 bases in the middle. Germline V gene data show CDR1 as LGHNA and CDR2 as YSLEER. This CDR3 is 16 amino acids long.

V usage is TRBV13 and J usage is TRBJ2-3; 9 bases fit TRBD2. CDR1 and CDR2 (germline): PRHDT, FYEKMQ (reference sequence). Trimming at V came to 5 bases and at J to 4 bases, leaving 10 bases not matched to a gene. This CDR3 has 16 amino acids. Written as DNA, the CDR3 is TGTGCCAGCAGCCTACCCGGGACTAGCACCTCAGATACGCAGTATTTT. It specifies CASSLPGTSTSDTQYF.

There are a few counts of this clonotype. The rearrangement uses TRBV28 and TRBJ2-5; 7 positions match TRBD2. The CDR3 loop spans 16 amino acids. Trimming cost V 5 bases and J 2 bases; bases outside gene matches: 11. Per germline, CDR1 MDHEN and CDR2 SYDVKM. Written as DNA, the CDR3 is TGTGCCAGCAGTCCAGGGACGGCTAGCGGACAAGAGACCCAGTACTTC. Protein: CASSPGTASGQETQYF.

In DNA form, the CDR3 reads TGTGCCAGCAGCTTGGGGACTAGCGGGAGTAACGAGCAGTACTTC. Protein product: CASSLGTSGSNEQYF. The chain combines TRBV5-5 with TRBJ2-7; the match to TRBD2 covers 13 bases. From germline, CDR1 is SGHKS and CDR2 YYEKEE (reference sequence). The CDR3 covers 15 residues. Germline trimming cut 0 bases from V and 5 bases from J; bases unmatched to any gene: 2.

The rearrangement joins TRBV25-1 to TRBJ1-5; possibly TRBD1 for D (6 bases). V was pared by 3 bases and J by 7 bases, with 19 bases between. Germline V gene lookup returns CDR1 MGHDK and CDR2 SYGVNS. This CDR3 has 16 residues. The CDR3 nucleotides are TGTGCCAGCAGTGACTCCCGTGGGGGGGCTGCCCAGCCCCAGCATTTT. This translates into CASSDSRGGAAQPQHF. The whole variable domain, remainder taken from reference TRBV25-1 and TRBJ1-5, is EADIYQTPRYLVIGTGKKITLECSQTMGHDKMYWYQQDPGMELHLIHYSYGVNSTEKGDLSSESTVSRIRTEHFPLTLESARPSHTSQYLCASSDSRGGAAQPQHFGDGTRLSIL.

The chain employs TRBV20-1 and TRBJ1-2; D may be TRBD1 (5 bases). V shed 6 bases and J shed 4 bases, with 15 bases lying between them. Germline CDR1 is DFQATT and CDR2 is SNEGSKA (reference sequence). The CDR3 is 13 residues long. The CDR3 spells CSALSGGFYGYTF. The CDR3 DNA follows: TGCAGTGCCTTAAGTGGGGGTTTCTATGGCTACACCTTC.

The chain links TRBV3-1 to TRBJ1-5; D might be TRBD1 (5 bases). V lost 1 base, J lost 15 bases, and 16 bases lay in between. Germline CDR1 is LGHDT and CDR2 is YNNKEL (reference sequence). The CDR3 extends over 13 amino acids. The CDR3 reads CASSQGSGYAPHF. The DNA for the CDR3 is TGTGCCAGCAGCCAAGGGTCAGGGTACGCGCCGCATTTT.

This clonotype has just a few counts. The chain carries TRBV6-2 or TRBV6-3 and TRBJ2-1; D is undetermined. Germline V gene lookup returns CDR1 MNHEY and CDR2 SVGEGT. The V and J ends lost 4 bases and 0 bases respectively, with 10 bases between them. The CDR3 consists of 15 residues. CDR3 loop: CASSFTASSYNEQFF. Written as DNA, the CDR3 is TGTGCCAGCAGTTTCACTGCTAGCTCCTACAATGAGCAGTTCTTC.

This clonotype was detected a few times. The gene calls are TRBV4-3 and TRBJ2-1; 12 bases match TRBD2. Losses at the gene ends were 3 bases for V and 9 bases for J; bases not matched to a gene: 12. Per germline, CDR1 LGHNA and CDR2 YSLEER. The CDR3 is 17 residues long. In DNA, the CDR3 is TGCGCCAGCAGCCAGGCTAGCGGGGGGGCTAACGTCGGTGAGCAGTTCTTC. This translates into CASSQASGGANVGEQFF.

The V and J genes are TRBV6-1 and TRBJ2-7; no clear D gene. Germline V gene lookup returns CDR1 MNHNS and CDR2 SASEGT. V dropped 1 base and J dropped 2 bases, with 12 bases sitting between them. The CDR3 length is 15 residues. CDR3: CASSEGRGVPYEQYF. CDR3 sequence (DNA): TGTGCCAGCAGTGAAGGGCGCGGAGTTCCCTACGAGCAGTACTTC.

There are a few counts of this clonotype. The gene calls are TRBV9 and TRBJ2-3; D is unresolved. Trimming took off 1 base at V and 0 bases at J, with 6 bases between the two ends. The germline V gene encodes CDR1 SGDLS and CDR2 YYNGEE. The CDR3 spans 14 residues. In DNA, the CDR3 is TGTGCCAGCAGCGTACACTCTAGCACAGATACGCAGTATTTT. Residues: CASSVHSSTDTQYF.

The rearrangement uses TRBV9 and TRBJ2-3; TRBD2 aligns across 11 bases. The CDR3 is 17 amino acids. Germline V gene lookup returns CDR1 SGDLS and CDR2 YYNGEE. With V trimmed by 3 bases and J by 4 bases, 10 bases remained unmatched. The CDR3 DNA is TGTGCCAGCAGCGACGGTCTTAGCGGGGGGGTTTCAGATACGCAGTATTTT. Translation: CASSDGLSGGVSDTQYF.

A few counts support this clonotype. CDR3 nucleotides: TGTGCCAGCAGACCCCAGGGGGCACACTATGGCTACACCTTC. Translation: CASRPQGAHYGYTF. This chain links TRBV6-6 with TRBJ1-2; 8 positions match TRBD1. The CDR3 consists of 14 residues. Looked up from germline, CDR1 is MNHNY and CDR2 is SVGAGI (reference sequence). The V and J ends lost 6 bases and 3 bases, in that order; junction bases with no gene match: 6.

The chain uses TRBV9 and TRBJ2-1, with 7 bases lining up with TRBD2. The J segment lost 2 bases and the V segment lost 6 bases, leaving 14 bases of the junction unmatched. The V gene's germline CDR1 is SGDLS and CDR2 YYNGEE. This CDR3 is 17 amino acids long. The CDR3 sequence is CASNDPRAGPTYNEQFF. CDR3 coding DNA: TGTGCCAGCAACGACCCCAGAGCGGGGCCCACCTACAATGAGCAGTTCTTC.

V usage is TRBV14 and J usage is TRBJ2-1, with D unresolved. The DNA end is more similar to TRBJ2-7, so the J call may be wrong. Germline lookup yields CDR1 SGHDN and CDR2 FVKESK. The CDR3 is made up of 13 amino acids. CDR3 residues: CASSQVWRNEQYF. The CDR3 DNA reads as TGTGCCAGCAGCCAAGTGTGGCGCAATGAGCAGTACTTC.

This clonotype has at least ten counts. The chain combines TRBV29-1 with TRBJ2-1; a possible D gene is TRBD1 (6 bases). The germline V gene encodes CDR1 SQVTM and CDR2 ANQGSEA. This CDR3 has 16 amino acids. The V and J ends lost 0 bases and 7 bases respectively, with 19 bases between them. CDR3 in amino acids: CSVEDASPGVLNEQFF. The CDR3 DNA follows: TGCAGCGTTGAAGATGCGTCTCCAGGGGTTTTAAATGAGCAGTTCTTC.

The chain couples TRBV27 to TRBJ2-7; D gene unclear. CDR3 length equals 13 residues. CDR1 is MNHEY, CDR2 SMNVEV, per germline (reference sequence). The V end was cut by 8 bases, the J end by 1 base, with 12 bases between. CDR3 protein: CASGVGRSYEQYF. In DNA, the CDR3 is TGTGCCAGCGGAGTCGGACGTTCCTACGAGCAGTACTTC.

CDR3 in DNA: TGTGCCAGCAGTTCCGATCTGGGCCCCGCATGGTTCAATGAGCAGTTCTTC. It codes for CASSSDLGPAWFNEQFF. The genes are TRBV12-3 or TRBV12-4 and TRBJ2-1; no clear D gene. Trimming removed 4 bases at V and 6 bases at J, with 22 bases between. The CDR3 contains 17 residues.

In its sample, this clonotype was seen a few times. V is TRBV5-1 and J is TRBJ1-6; TRBD1 is a possible D gene (5 bases). The CDR3 sequence is 15 residues long. Germline CDR1 and CDR2: SGHRS and YFSETQ. Between the trimmed V and J ends, which lost 0 bases and 5 bases, there was a span of 9 bases. In nucleotides, the CDR3 is TGCGCCAGCAGCTTGGTCCGGGGCGATAATTCACCCCTCCACTTT. This sequence encodes CASSLVRGDNSPLHF. Together with reference TRBV5-1 and TRBJ1-6, the CDR3 gives the full variable domain: KAGVTQTPRYLIKTRGQQVTLSCSPISGHRSVSWYQQTPGQGLQFLFEYFSETQRNKGNFPGRFSGRQFSNSRSEMNVSTLELGDSALYLCASSLVRGDNSPLHFGNGTRLTVT.

The J gene is TRBJ1-5, the V gene TRBV3-1; the D is unclear. Trimming took 4 bases from V and 6 from J, leaving 13 bases between them. The CDR3 sequence is 14 residues long. CDR1 LGHDT and CDR2 YNNKEL come from the germline V gene (reference sequence). The CDR3 here is CASSLDSGSQPQHF. The CDR3 DNA follows: TGTGCCAGCAGCCTGGATTCGGGGAGTCAGCCCCAGCATTTT.

This clonotype was found a few times. This chain links TRBV27 with TRBJ2-2, with D perhaps TRBD2 (7 bases). This CDR3 is built from 15 residues. Between the trimmed V and J ends, which lost 4 bases and 6 bases, there was a span of 15 bases. Germline V gives CDR1 MNHEY, CDR2 SMNVEV (reference sequence). The CDR3 loop reads CASSWEGGLAGELFF. In DNA form, the CDR3 reads TGTGCCAGCAGTTGGGAGGGGGGACTGGCCGGGGAGCTGTTTTTT.

This clonotype was seen repeatedly, ten times or more. The CDR3 reads CAIGRRDNEQFF. CDR3 nucleotide sequence: TGTGCCATCGGTCGCAGAGACAATGAGCAGTTCTTC. V is TRBV10-3 and J is TRBJ2-1; the D is unclear. V lost 8 bases to trimming and J lost 5 bases, with 10 bases between them. The CDR3 is made up of 12 amino acids. The germline gives CDR1 ENHRY, CDR2 SYGVKD.

J is TRBJ2-4 and V is TRBV7-2; 7 bases agree with TRBD2. The junction had 4 bases not matched to a gene; V was cut back by 1 base and J by 7 bases. Germline V CDR1 and CDR2: SGHTA, FQGNSA. The CDR3 has 14 residues. CDR3 sequence: CASSLGLGGNIQYF. The DNA for the CDR3 is TGTGCCAGCAGCTTAGGGCTGGGGGGGAACATTCAGTACTTC.

The CDR3 is CASSLKYGGSGYEQYF. In nucleotides, the CDR3 is TGTGCCAGCAGCTTAAAGTATGGAGGGAGCGGCTACGAGCAGTACTTC. The V call is TRBV7-9, the J call TRBJ2-7, with a possible D match to TRBD2 (6 bases). Germline assignment: CDR1 SEHNR and CDR2 FQNEAQ (reference sequence). The V end was cut by 2 bases, the J end by 3 bases, with 17 bases between. This CDR3 contains 16 residues.

The chain carries TRBV20-1 and TRBJ2-7; TRBD1 matches 10 bases. Trimming removed 4 bases from V and 3 bases from J; junction bases left unmatched: 6. This CDR3 contains 14 residues. In germline, CDR1 is DFQATT, CDR2 SNEGSKA (reference sequence). The CDR3 DNA follows: TGCAGTGCTAACCCGGGACAGGGGTACTACGAGCAGTACTTC. Translation gives CSANPGQGYYEQYF.